These T cell receptor beta chains were read from a single sample in a study of T cells after yellow fever vaccination. One entry per CDR3 protein results from TCRdb running MiXCR on the 5' RACE reads. This table has 230,000 or so distinct CDR3 sequences, around 6.7% appearing once. Source: CD4+ T cells sorted from PBMCs, taken on the day of the yellow fever booster vaccination. These TCRs come from a man aged 25 to 40 who received the YFV17D yellow fever vaccine. The CDR3 runs from the conserved cysteine through the conserved F or W. Each record gives: V gene, J gene, clone size, D gene, CDR3 DNA, CDR3 protein. D genes are given only for firm matches. Not all rows give a size; the values are once, few, many and, for expanded clones, a class.

V gene: TRBV20-1; J gene: TRBJ2-5; clone size: many; D gene: NA; CDR3 DNA: TGCAGTGCCCCTGTAGAGCAGGGGGGCGAGACCCAGTACTTC; CDR3 protein: CSAPVEQGGETQYF
V gene: TRBV20-1; J gene: TRBJ2-6; clone size: few; D gene: NA; CDR3 DNA: TGCAGTGCTAGCCTAGGGAGCTCTGGGGCCAACGTCCTGACTTTC; CDR3 protein: CSASLGSSGANVLTF
V gene: TRBV5-1; J gene: TRBJ2-7; clone size: NA; D gene: NA; CDR3 DNA: TGCGCCAGCAGCTTGGGGGCGGGTGGAGTGAACGAGCAGTACTTC; CDR3 protein: CASSLGAGGVNEQYF
V gene: TRBV18; J gene: TRBJ2-3; clone size: few; D gene: TRBD2; CDR3 DNA: TGTGCCAGCTCACCAGCGGGGGGTGCAGATACGCAGTATTTT; CDR3 protein: CASSPAGGADTQYF
V gene: TRBV5-1; J gene: TRBJ2-7; clone size: many; D gene: NA; CDR3 DNA: TGCGCCAGCAGCAATAGCGGATACTCCTACGAGCAGTACTTC; CDR3 protein: CASSNSGYSYEQYF
V gene: TRBV20-1; J gene: TRBJ2-3; clone size: few; D gene: NA; CDR3 DNA: TGCAGTGCGATCAGCGGAAGAGGCACAGATACGCAGTATTTT; CDR3 protein: CSAISGRGTDTQYF
V gene: TRBV28; J gene: TRBJ2-5; clone size: few; D gene: TRBD2; CDR3 DNA: TGTGCCAGCAGAGTAGGCGGGACTACCGGGGAGACCCAGTACTTC; CDR3 protein: CASRVGGTTGETQYF
V gene: TRBV29-1; J gene: TRBJ2-7; clone size: many; D gene: NA; CDR3 DNA: TGCAGCGTGATTACCATAAGAGGCTCCTACGAGCAGTACTTC; CDR3 protein: CSVITIRGSYEQYF
V gene: TRBV20-1; J gene: TRBJ1-1; clone size: many; D gene: NA; CDR3 DNA: TGCAGTGCTAGGTATGGCGGATTAGGCACTGAAGCTTTCTTT; CDR3 protein: CSARYGGLGTEAFF
V gene: TRBV7-8; J gene: TRBJ2-7; clone size: NA; D gene: NA; CDR3 DNA: TGTGCCAGCAGCCCCGGGACCGCAGTTTACGAGCAGTACTTC; CDR3 protein: CASSPGTAVYEQYF
V gene: TRBV29-1; J gene: TRBJ2-5; clone size: many; D gene: NA; CDR3 DNA: TGCAGCGTTCAGGATAGCCGTAATCAAGAGACCCAGTACTTC; CDR3 protein: CSVQDSRNQETQYF
V gene: TRBV14; J gene: TRBJ2-7; clone size: NA; D gene: TRBD2; CDR3 DNA: TGTGCCAGCAGCCATAGCGGGAAACGAGCCTACGAGCAGTACTTC; CDR3 protein: CASSHSGKRAYEQYF
V gene: TRBV3-1; J gene: TRBJ2-5; clone size: NA; D gene: NA; CDR3 DNA: TGTGCCTGCACCGGATATAGGGAGGCCCAAGAGACCCAGTACTTC; CDR3 protein: CACTGYREAQETQYF
V gene: TRBV5-1; J gene: TRBJ2-1; clone size: few; D gene: TRBD2; CDR3 DNA: TGCGCCAGCAGCGCCGGGACTAGCTCCTACAATGAGCAGTTCTTC; CDR3 protein: CASSAGTSSYNEQFF
V gene: TRBV5-1; J gene: TRBJ2-7; clone size: few; D gene: NA; CDR3 DNA: TGCGCCAGCAGCTTGATGGCGCGGCCCAGCTCCTACGAGCAGTACTTC; CDR3 protein: CASSLMARPSSYEQYF
V gene: TRBV2; J gene: TRBJ1-1; clone size: NA; D gene: NA; CDR3 DNA: TGTGCCAGCAGTGTGGCGAGCCAAGCTTTCTTT; CDR3 protein: CASSVASQAFF
V gene: TRBV5-1; J gene: TRBJ2-1; clone size: many; D gene: TRBD2; CDR3 DNA: TGCGCCAGCAATTCTCGACTAGCGGTGTACAATGAGCAGTTCTTC; CDR3 protein: CASNSRLAVYNEQFF
V gene: TRBV19; J gene: TRBJ2-5; clone size: NA; D gene: NA; CDR3 DNA: TGTGCCAGTAGTATATTGGGGTCCCAAGAGACCCAGTACTTC; CDR3 protein: CASSILGSQETQYF
V gene: TRBV7-9; J gene: TRBJ2-5; clone size: few; D gene: NA; CDR3 DNA: TGTGCCAGCAGCTTACCGGCGGGATGGATGGAGACCCAGTACTTC; CDR3 protein: CASSLPAGWMETQYF
V gene: TRBV11-2; J gene: TRBJ2-3; clone size: NA; D gene: TRBD1; CDR3 DNA: TGTGCCAGCCCCTCTAAACAGGGGGCGTCGGATACGCAGTATTTT; CDR3 protein: CASPSKQGASDTQYF
V gene: TRBV18; J gene: TRBJ1-1; clone size: NA; D gene: NA; CDR3 DNA: TGTGCCAGCTCACCTGGTCGGGGCTCGAACACTGAAGCTTTCTTT; CDR3 protein: CASSPGRGSNTEAFF
V gene: TRBV4-3; J gene: TRBJ2-2; clone size: many; D gene: NA; CDR3 DNA: TGCGCCAGCAGCCAAGACCCCGGGAGTTGGGCCGGGGAGCTGTTTTTT; CDR3 protein: CASSQDPGSWAGELFF
V gene: TRBV6-2/TRBV6-3; J gene: TRBJ1-5; clone size: NA; D gene: TRBD1; CDR3 DNA: TGTGCCAGCAGTTCCCCAGGGACAGGCGGAAATCAGCCCCAGCATTTT; CDR3 protein: CASSSPGTGGNQPQHF
V gene: TRBV29-1; J gene: TRBJ2-3; clone size: NA; D gene: NA; CDR3 DNA: TGCAGCGTTGCCTCGAGGCAGGGGTTTAGAACAGATACGCAGTATTTT; CDR3 protein: CSVASRQGFRTDTQYF
V gene: TRBV29-1; J gene: TRBJ2-5; clone size: many; D gene: TRBD2; CDR3 DNA: TGCAGCGTCTCCGGGACTAGCACAGAGACCCAGTACTTC; CDR3 protein: CSVSGTSTETQYF
V gene: TRBV5-4; J gene: TRBJ2-1; clone size: NA; D gene: TRBD2; CDR3 DNA: TGTGCCAGCAGCTTCCCGGCTAGCGGGAGGTATAATGAGCAGTTCTTC; CDR3 protein: CASSFPASGRYNEQFF
V gene: TRBV6-5; J gene: TRBJ2-7; clone size: many; D gene: TRBD1; CDR3 DNA: TGTGCCAGCAGTTTCCGGACAGGGGCCTACGAGCAGTACTTC; CDR3 protein: CASSFRTGAYEQYF
V gene: TRBV7-9; J gene: TRBJ2-7; clone size: NA; D gene: NA; CDR3 DNA: TGTGCCATCAGCGGTGGACCATACGAGCAGTACTTC; CDR3 protein: CAISGGPYEQYF
V gene: TRBV4-3; J gene: TRBJ2-7; clone size: NA; D gene: TRBD2; CDR3 DNA: TGCGCCAGCAGCCAAAGCGGGGGGATTGGGGAGCAGTACTTC; CDR3 protein: CASSQSGGIGEQYF
V gene: TRBV20-1; J gene: TRBJ2-1; clone size: NA; D gene: NA; CDR3 DNA: TGCAGTGCTAGTTCTCCGGGGACCTACAATGAGCAGTTCTTC; CDR3 protein: CSASSPGTYNEQFF
V gene: TRBV5-6; J gene: TRBJ2-7; clone size: NA; D gene: NA; CDR3 DNA: TGTGCCAAGATTAACTCCGAGCAGTACTTC; CDR3 protein: CAKINSEQYF
V gene: TRBV4-2; J gene: TRBJ2-2; clone size: many; D gene: TRBD2; CDR3 DNA: TGTGCCAGCAGCCAAGGGCCCGTGGGTAGCGGGAGTCACACCGGGGAGCTGTTTTTT; CDR3 protein: CASSQGPVGSGSHTGELFF
V gene: TRBV10-3; J gene: TRBJ2-1; clone size: many; D gene: NA; CDR3 DNA: TGTGCCACAGGGGCCGGGACTAAGACTGAGGATGAGCAGTTCTTC; CDR3 protein: CATGAGTKTEDEQFF
V gene: TRBV15; J gene: TRBJ2-7; clone size: NA; D gene: NA; CDR3 DNA: TGTGCCACCAGCAGAGGGACAGACAGATGGGACGAGCAGTACTTC; CDR3 protein: CATSRGTDRWDEQYF
V gene: TRBV5-1; J gene: TRBJ2-5; clone size: NA; D gene: NA; CDR3 DNA: TGCGCCAGCAGCTTGGCCGGCGGAGAAGGGGAGACCCAGTACTTC; CDR3 protein: CASSLAGGEGETQYF
V gene: TRBV15; J gene: TRBJ2-1; clone size: many; D gene: NA; CDR3 DNA: TGTGCCACCAGCACCTTTGGAGCGATGTCCTACAATGAGCAGTTCTTC; CDR3 protein: CATSTFGAMSYNEQFF
V gene: TRBV7-9; J gene: TRBJ2-5; clone size: many; D gene: TRBD2; CDR3 DNA: TGTGCCAGCAGCCTTGGACTAGCGGGAACCCAAGAGACCCAGTACTTC; CDR3 protein: CASSLGLAGTQETQYF
V gene: TRBV5-1; J gene: TRBJ2-5; clone size: many; D gene: NA; CDR3 DNA: TGCGCCAGCTACTCTTGGGAGAAAGAGACCCAGTACTTC; CDR3 protein: CASYSWEKETQYF
V gene: TRBV18; J gene: TRBJ1-5; clone size: NA; D gene: NA; CDR3 DNA: TGTGCCAGCTCACCAGGCAGGGGCCCGGTGGGTCAGCCCCAGCATTTT; CDR3 protein: CASSPGRGPVGQPQHF
V gene: TRBV20-1; J gene: TRBJ2-1; clone size: many; D gene: TRBD2; CDR3 DNA: TGCAGTGCTAGAGCGGGGGCGGGAGGGTCAAATGAGCAGTTCTTC; CDR3 protein: CSARAGAGGSNEQFF
V gene: TRBV12-3/TRBV12-4; J gene: TRBJ2-2; clone size: many; D gene: NA; CDR3 DNA: TGTGCCAGCATTTTCATAAACGGAGGGACCGGGGAGCTGTTTTTT; CDR3 protein: CASIFINGGTGELFF
V gene: TRBV5-1; J gene: TRBJ2-7; clone size: few; D gene: NA; CDR3 DNA: TGCGCCAGCAGCTTGACAGCTTTAAGCTCCTACGAGCAGTACTTC; CDR3 protein: CASSLTALSSYEQYF
V gene: TRBV10-3; J gene: TRBJ2-5; clone size: many; D gene: TRBD2; CDR3 DNA: TGTGCCATCAGTGAGACTAGCGGGAAAGAGACCCAGTACTTC; CDR3 protein: CAISETSGKETQYF
V gene: TRBV20-1; J gene: TRBJ2-1; clone size: many; D gene: NA; CDR3 DNA: TGCAGTGCTAGATTTTCGGGAGTTAGATATGAGCAGTTCTTC; CDR3 protein: CSARFSGVRYEQFF
V gene: TRBV20-1; J gene: TRBJ2-1; clone size: few; D gene: TRBD2; CDR3 DNA: TGCAGTGCCCCCCCCGGAACGGGAGGGCCTGGTGAGCAGTTCTTC; CDR3 protein: CSAPPGTGGPGEQFF
V gene: TRBV10-3; J gene: TRBJ1-1; clone size: few; D gene: TRBD1; CDR3 DNA: TGTGCCATCAGGGGACAGATGAACACTGAAGCTTTCTTT; CDR3 protein: CAIRGQMNTEAFF
V gene: TRBV10-3; J gene: TRBJ2-5; clone size: few; D gene: TRBD1; CDR3 DNA: TGTGCCATCAGGGAACAGGGGGCTCGGGAGACCCAGTACTTC; CDR3 protein: CAIREQGARETQYF
V gene: TRBV19; J gene: TRBJ2-3; clone size: few; D gene: NA; CDR3 DNA: TGTGCCAGTACCTTTAGCGGAACTAGCACAGATACGCAGTATTTT; CDR3 protein: CASTFSGTSTDTQYF
V gene: TRBV12-3/TRBV12-4; J gene: TRBJ2-3; clone size: many; D gene: NA; CDR3 DNA: TGTGCCAGCAGTCCCAGCCCACACGGGGCAGATACGCAGTATTTT; CDR3 protein: CASSPSPHGADTQYF
V gene: TRBV3-1; J gene: TRBJ1-1; clone size: few; D gene: NA; CDR3 DNA: TGTGCCAGCAGCCAAGACCGACTAGGTGTAGCTTTCTTT; CDR3 protein: CASSQDRLGVAFF
V gene: TRBV27; J gene: TRBJ2-2; clone size: many; D gene: TRBD2; CDR3 DNA: TGTGCCAGCACCAAAAGCGGGAGTGGGTACACCGGGGAGCTGTTTTTT; CDR3 protein: CASTKSGSGYTGELFF
V gene: TRBV28; J gene: TRBJ2-1; clone size: NA; D gene: NA; CDR3 DNA: TGTGCCAGCCGGGGACCTCTCTCCTACAATGAGCAGTTCTTC; CDR3 protein: CASRGPLSYNEQFF
V gene: TRBV12-3/TRBV12-4; J gene: TRBJ1-4; clone size: many; D gene: NA; CDR3 DNA: TGTGCCAGCAATCGAGGCTCACCAAATGAAAAACTGTTTTTT; CDR3 protein: CASNRGSPNEKLFF
V gene: TRBV20-1; J gene: TRBJ2-5; clone size: few; D gene: TRBD2; CDR3 DNA: TGCAGTGCTAGAGGGGCACTAGCGGAGTACCAAGAGACCCAGTACTTC; CDR3 protein: CSARGALAEYQETQYF
V gene: TRBV10-3; J gene: TRBJ2-1; clone size: NA; D gene: TRBD2; CDR3 DNA: TGTGCCATCAGTGGTACCGGGAGGCCCTACAATGAGCAGTTCTTC; CDR3 protein: CAISGTGRPYNEQFF
V gene: TRBV9; J gene: TRBJ2-3; clone size: few; D gene: NA; CDR3 DNA: TGTGCCAGCACGGCAGAGAGCACAGATACGCAGTATTTT; CDR3 protein: CASTAESTDTQYF
V gene: TRBV11-2; J gene: TRBJ2-4; clone size: NA; D gene: TRBD2; CDR3 DNA: TGTGCCAGCAGCAATGGACTAGCGGGAGAAATGACCAAAAACATTCAGTACTTC; CDR3 protein: CASSNGLAGEMTKNIQYF
V gene: TRBV5-1; J gene: TRBJ2-3; clone size: many; D gene: NA; CDR3 DNA: TGCGCCAGCAGTCAATCAGGGGTTTTCGCAGATACGCAGTATTTT; CDR3 protein: CASSQSGVFADTQYF
V gene: TRBV5-1; J gene: TRBJ2-2; clone size: few; D gene: NA; CDR3 DNA: TGCGCCAGCAGCCCTTCATTTGGGGAGCTGTTTTTT; CDR3 protein: CASSPSFGELFF
V gene: TRBV5-4; J gene: TRBJ2-7; clone size: few; D gene: NA; CDR3 DNA: TGTGCCAGCAGCTTGAAAGCTGAAACCTACGAGCAGTACTTC; CDR3 protein: CASSLKAETYEQYF